This TCR beta chain was observed in a study of response to subunit inactivated influenza vaccine. General study findings and limits: Only a handful of new T cells, the authors suggested, are recruited with each seasonal influenza vaccination.

On this clonotype itself: Its cognate antigen is unknown.

Deletions cut 6 bases from V and 4 bases from J, with 13 bases between. The CDR3 totals 13 residues. Germline V gene data show CDR1 as SNHLY and CDR2 as FYNNEI. TCRdb fed the RT-PCR reads into MiXCR, producing one record per CDR3 protein. The sample lists hundreds of thousands of distinct CDR3 sequences, 12% to 15% seen once, with approximately 7.6% in the top ten. The chain combines TRBV2 with TRBJ2-7; no firm D call. The sequenced sample was PBMCs from blood, obtained approximately 15 days before vaccination. This TCR was sampled from a man between 50 and 59 years old who received an inactivated influenza vaccine. The CDR3 reads CASSTGPPYEQYF. The CDR3 DNA is TGTGCCAGCAGCACCGGCCCACCGTACGAGCAGTACTTC.